This T cell receptor beta chain was retrieved from a study of T cells expressing NK-cell markers. Study-level information: Cells sorted as CD3+CD56+NKG2C+, CD3+CD56+NKG2C- and CD3+CD56-NKG2C+ T cells supplied the TCR beta repertoires.

TCRdb reanalyzed the 5' RACE reads, giving one entry per CDR3 protein sequence and no DNA. Here the sample table reports about 430,000 distinct CDR3 sequences. Germline assignment: CDR1 LNHNV and CDR2 YYDKDF (reference sequence). The CDR3 spans 14 residues. The chain couples TRBV15 to TRBJ2-1; without DNA, the TCRdb call of TRBD1 cannot be checked. The specimen was blood T cells: a sorted CD56 or NKG2C T cell subset, CD4+ or CD8+ T cells, or bulk PBMC T cells (not recorded which). This TCR derives from a woman aged 50 to 65 in good health. The CDR3 protein is CATSSPGASDEQFF.